The T cell receptor (beta chain) described here comes from a study of T cell changes during pregnancy in multiple sclerosis. Libraries were prepared by immunoSEQ multiplex PCR; TCRdb keeps only in-frame clonotypes and omits some of them. Altogether some 60,000 clones are present, 93% being singletons, with the ten largest covering under 2%. Trimming cost V 0 bases and J 2 bases, with 14 bases left between them. The CDR3 runs 16 residues. Germline V CDR1 and CDR2: SGHAT, FQNNGV. This specimen consisted of peripheral blood, obtained after pregnancy. V gene TRBV11-2 combines with J gene TRBJ2-7; D is unclear. The clonotype comes from a female donor with multiple sclerosis, enrolled in a pregnancy study. CDR3 DNA: TGTGCCAGCAGCTTAGATCTCCAACAGTATACCTACGAGCAGTACTTC. Translating it yields CASSLDLQQYTYEQYF.